The text below deals with one TCR beta chain. Time point of the sample: pre-sensitization, week 0. The treatment was: therapeutic diphenylcyclopropenone sensitization with weekly scalp DPC. This entry comes from a study of human T cells and chemical hapten exposure. The germline V gene has CDR1 SGHDN and CDR2 FVKESK. The germline V and J ends were trimmed by 2 bases and 8 bases, with 7 bases remaining between them. The CDR3 is 12 residues long. MiXCR, applied by TCRdb to the RACE reads, yields one record per CDR3 protein. The sample yields roughly 380,000 distinct CDR3 sequences, 4.5% to 5.5% seen once.

Here the sequenced sample was whole blood, taken in connection with sensitization to the hapten diphenylcyclopropenone (DPC). The receptor was isolated from a woman aged 45-65 years with alopecia areata. Some clones in this sample may be carry-over from other donors' samples. This chain joins TRBV14 and TRBJ1-3, with unresolved D. The CDR3 region has the DNA TGTGCCAGCAGCCAACAATTCTACACCATATATTTT. This sequence encodes CASSQQFYTIYF.